The T cell receptor beta chain described here comes from a study of shared clonotypes between healthy human individuals. Points from the study as a whole: Naive CD4 clonotype sharing across four donors was around 5.5%.

With regard to this clone: Antigen: not known.

Looked up from germline, CDR1 is SGHTA and CDR2 is FQGNSA. Trimming removed 11 bases from V and 2 bases from J, with 10 bases in between. The CDR3 length is 12 residues. Sequencing used immunoSEQ multiplex PCR; TCRdb keeps in-frame clones, though not all of them. The sample carries some 360,000 clones, roughly 80% recorded once. The J gene is TRBJ2-1, the V gene TRBV7-2; D possibly uses TRBD1 or TRBD2 (5 bases each). The receptor's source is a young man in good health. The sequenced sample was memory CD4+ T cells sorted from blood. Subset indicated: CD45RA-negative fraction. The CDR3 nucleotides read TGTGCCCACGGGGCGGCCTACAATGAGCAGTTCTTC. Amino acids: CAHGAAYNEQFF.